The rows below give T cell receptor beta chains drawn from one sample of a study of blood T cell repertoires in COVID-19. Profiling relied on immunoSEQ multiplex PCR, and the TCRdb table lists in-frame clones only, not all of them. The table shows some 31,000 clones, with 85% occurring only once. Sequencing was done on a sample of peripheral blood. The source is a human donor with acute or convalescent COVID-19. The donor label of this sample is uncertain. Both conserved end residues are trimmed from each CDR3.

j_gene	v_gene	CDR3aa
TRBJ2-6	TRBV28	ASSFSPSGQGKPSGANVLT
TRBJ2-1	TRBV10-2	ASQLAGTYEQF
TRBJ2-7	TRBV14	ASSQPLTDEQY
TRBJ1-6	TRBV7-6	ASSLGQGSTPLH
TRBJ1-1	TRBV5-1	ASRQGAVNTEAF
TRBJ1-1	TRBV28	ASILNRGRAAF
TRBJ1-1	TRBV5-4	ASSQGPNDGLTEAF
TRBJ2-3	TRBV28	ASSSGQGADAQY
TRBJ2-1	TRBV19	ASSSTGNEQF
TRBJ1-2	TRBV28	ASSFSERLSI
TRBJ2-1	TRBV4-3	ASRPGQGLLI